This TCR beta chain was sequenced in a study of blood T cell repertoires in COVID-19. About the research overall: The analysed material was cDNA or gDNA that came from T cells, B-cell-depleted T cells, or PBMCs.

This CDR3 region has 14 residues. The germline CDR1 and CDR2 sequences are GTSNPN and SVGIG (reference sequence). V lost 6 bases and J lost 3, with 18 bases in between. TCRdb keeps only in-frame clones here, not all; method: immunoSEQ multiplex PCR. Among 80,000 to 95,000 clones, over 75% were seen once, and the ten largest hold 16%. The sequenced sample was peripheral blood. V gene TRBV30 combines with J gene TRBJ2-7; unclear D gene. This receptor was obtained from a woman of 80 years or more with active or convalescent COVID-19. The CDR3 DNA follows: TGTGCCTGCCAAAGTACTACTCTCCGCTACGAGCAGTACTTC. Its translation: CACQSTTLRYEQYF.